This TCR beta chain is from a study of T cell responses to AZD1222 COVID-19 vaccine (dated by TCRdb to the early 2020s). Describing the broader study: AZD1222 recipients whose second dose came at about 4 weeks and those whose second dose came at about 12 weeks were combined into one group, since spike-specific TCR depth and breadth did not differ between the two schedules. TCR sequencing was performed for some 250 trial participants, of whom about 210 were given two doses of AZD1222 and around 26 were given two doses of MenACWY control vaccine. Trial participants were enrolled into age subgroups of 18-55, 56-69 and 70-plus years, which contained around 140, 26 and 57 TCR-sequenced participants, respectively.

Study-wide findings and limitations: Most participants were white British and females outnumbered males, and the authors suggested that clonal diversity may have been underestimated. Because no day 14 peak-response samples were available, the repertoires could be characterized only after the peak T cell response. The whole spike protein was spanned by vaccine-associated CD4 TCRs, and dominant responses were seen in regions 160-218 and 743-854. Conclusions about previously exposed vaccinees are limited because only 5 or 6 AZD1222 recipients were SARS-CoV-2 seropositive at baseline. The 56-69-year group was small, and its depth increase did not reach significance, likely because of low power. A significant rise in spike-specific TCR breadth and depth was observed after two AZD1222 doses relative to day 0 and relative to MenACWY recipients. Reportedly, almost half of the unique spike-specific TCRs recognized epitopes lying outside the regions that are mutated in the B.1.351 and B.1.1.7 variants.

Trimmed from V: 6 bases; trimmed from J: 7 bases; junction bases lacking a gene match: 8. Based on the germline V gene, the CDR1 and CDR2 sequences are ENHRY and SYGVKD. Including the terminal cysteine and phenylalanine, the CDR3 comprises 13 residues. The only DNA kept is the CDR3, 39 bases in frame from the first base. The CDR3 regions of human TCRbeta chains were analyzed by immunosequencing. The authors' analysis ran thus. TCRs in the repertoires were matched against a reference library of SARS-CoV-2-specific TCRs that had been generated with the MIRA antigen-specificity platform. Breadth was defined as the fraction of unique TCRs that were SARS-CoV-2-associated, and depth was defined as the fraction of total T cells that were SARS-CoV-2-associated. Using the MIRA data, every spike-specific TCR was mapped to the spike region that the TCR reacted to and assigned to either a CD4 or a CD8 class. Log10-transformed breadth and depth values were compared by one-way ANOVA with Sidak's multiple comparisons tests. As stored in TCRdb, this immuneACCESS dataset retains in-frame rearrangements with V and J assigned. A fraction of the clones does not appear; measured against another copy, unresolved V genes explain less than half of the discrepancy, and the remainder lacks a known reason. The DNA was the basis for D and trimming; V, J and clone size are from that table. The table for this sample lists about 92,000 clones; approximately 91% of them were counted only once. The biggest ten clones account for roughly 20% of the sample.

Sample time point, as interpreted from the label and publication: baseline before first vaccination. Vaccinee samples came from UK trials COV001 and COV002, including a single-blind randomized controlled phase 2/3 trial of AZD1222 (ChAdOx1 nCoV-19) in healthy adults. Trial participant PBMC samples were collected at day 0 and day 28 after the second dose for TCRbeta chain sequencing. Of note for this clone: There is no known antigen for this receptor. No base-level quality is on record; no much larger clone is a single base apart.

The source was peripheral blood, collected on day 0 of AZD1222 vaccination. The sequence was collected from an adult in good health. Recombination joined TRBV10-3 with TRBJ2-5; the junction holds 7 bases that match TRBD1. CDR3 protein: CAISRDSPGTQYF. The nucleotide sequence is TGTGCCATCAGCCGGGACAGTCCTGGGACCCAGTACTTC.